A single sample gave rise to the 26 T cell receptor beta chains below, sequenced in a study of cytomegalovirus exposure and HLA in healthy donors. Profiled with immunoSEQ multiplex PCR; TCRdb holds only in-frame clones, not every one. The sample records roughly 150,000 clones, roughly 80% being singletons. The source material was PBMCs. These TCRs come from a young man in good health and CMV-seropositive.

This clone has just a few counts. This chain joins TRBV19 and TRBJ2-2; a weak D match, TRBD1 (5 bases). This CDR3 region has 12 residues. Trimming removed 5 bases at V and 6 bases at J, with 7 bases between. Germline CDR1 and CDR2: LNHDA and SQIVND (reference sequence). The CDR3 sequence: CASSPRAGELFF. The CDR3 bases are TGTGCCAGTAGTCCCAGGGCCGGGGAGCTGTTTTTT.

The chain uses TRBV7-7 and TRBJ2-7, with 10 positions matching TRBD2. CDR3 length: 17 amino acids. V gave up 11 bases and J gave up 4 bases; unmatched junction bases: 20. Germline V gene lookup returns CDR1 SSHAT and CDR2 FNYEAQ (reference sequence). The CDR3 nucleotides are TGTGCCCCCCCCCTCCAGGGGTCAGCGGGAGGGCCTTACGAGCAGTACTTC. Translated, it gives CAPPLQGSAGGPYEQYF.

A few counts support this clone. The V gene is TRBV5-1, the J gene TRBJ2-1; D is perhaps TRBD2 (5 bases). CDR3 size: 15 residues. The V end was cut by 4 bases, the J end by 1 base, with 12 bases between. Germline V gene lookup returns CDR1 SGHRS and CDR2 YFSETQ. This CDR3 reads CASSASPGSYNEQFF. The DNA for the CDR3 is TGCGCCAGCAGCGCAAGCCCGGGGTCCTACAATGAGCAGTTCTTC.

This clone was recorded only once. The chain joins TRBV28 to TRBJ2-3; 10 bases line up with TRBD1. The CDR3 covers 17 residues. CDR1 and CDR2 (germline): MDHEN, SYDVKM. The V segment lost 5 bases and the J segment 2 bases; nucleotides outside the gene matches: 10. The DNA of the CDR3 is TGTGCCAGCAGTGGCCGACCGGGACAGGGGCTCACAGATACGCAGTATTTT. It specifies CASSGRPGQGLTDTQYF.

The CDR3 DNA follows: TGTGCCAGCAGTGTGGGGGGGGGTTACGAGCAGTACTTC. Its translation is CASSVGGGYEQYF. The chain carries TRBV6-1 and TRBJ2-7; 7 bases line up with TRBD2. Looked up from germline, CDR1 is MNHNS and CDR2 is SASEGT. The V and J ends lost 4 bases and 4 bases, in that order; junction bases with no gene match: 4. This CDR3 region has 13 residues.

The CDR3 reads CACLPGRTSYNEQFF. Here the CDR3 DNA reads TGTGCCTGTCTCCCCGGGAGAACATCCTACAATGAGCAGTTCTTC. The rearrangement joins TRBV30 to TRBJ2-1; the D gene is possibly TRBD2 (6 bases). The V gene lost 6 bases and the J gene lost 1 base, with 16 bases spanning the gap. The CDR3 spans 15 residues. Germline lookup yields CDR1 GTSNPN and CDR2 SVGIG (reference sequence).

CDR3 nucleotide sequence: TGTGCCAGCAGTCCCATTAGACAGCTGAACACTGAAGCTTTCTTT. Amino acid sequence: CASSPIRQLNTEAFF. The chain joins TRBV27 to TRBJ1-1; TRBD1 might be the D (5 bases). The CDR3 length is 15 residues. Germline CDR1 MNHEY, CDR2 SMNVEV (reference sequence). Trimming pared 5 bases from V and 0 bases from J, leaving 13 bases between.

CDR3: CASSSQGGYSPLHF. CDR3 DNA sequence: TGTGCCAGCAGCTCACAGGGCGGGTATTCACCCCTCCACTTT. The rearrangement joins TRBV5-4 to TRBJ1-6; D possibly corresponds to TRBD1 (6 bases). CDR1 is SGHNT and CDR2 is YYREEE in the germline V gene (reference sequence). The ends were cut back, 3 bases at V and 8 bases at J, with 12 bases in the middle. The CDR3 has 14 amino acids.

The chain links TRBV6-5 to TRBJ1-2, with 7 bases matching TRBD1. The CDR3 extends over 14 amino acids. The V gene end was trimmed by 5 bases and the J gene end by 2 bases; junction bases not matched to a gene: 5. The germline gives CDR1 MNHEY, CDR2 SVGAGI. CDR3 nucleotides: TGTGCCAGCAGTCGGGAGACAGGGAACTATGGCTACACCTTC. This encodes CASSRETGNYGYTF.

V gene TRBV28 combines with J gene TRBJ2-3, with unresolved D. CDR3 length equals 13 residues. The germline V gene encodes CDR1 MDHEN and CDR2 SYDVKM. The germline V and J ends were trimmed by 5 bases and 4 bases, with 10 bases remaining between them. DNA for the CDR3: TGTGCCAGCAGTCCCCAAGCCGCAGATACGCAGTATTTT. Translating it yields CASSPQAADTQYF.

This chain uses TRBV19 with TRBJ1-6; D gene ambiguous. V lost 8 bases and J 5 bases, leaving 10 bases between the germline ends. Germline CDR1 is LNHDA and CDR2 is SQIVND (reference sequence). There are 13 residues in the CDR3. CDR3 nucleotide sequence: TGTGCCAGTGGATTGGGCAATAATTCACCCCTCCACTTT. This gives the protein CASGLGNNSPLHF.

The sample holds one count of this clone. The chain carries TRBV2 and TRBJ2-5; 9 nucleotides align to TRBD1. The germline V gene encodes CDR1 SNHLY and CDR2 FYNNEI. The CDR3 is 13 amino acids. J gave up 7 bases and V 5 bases, and 5 bases lay outside the gene matches. The CDR3: CASSYRGQLTQYF. As DNA, the CDR3 is TGTGCCAGCAGTTACAGGGGGCAGTTGACCCAGTACTTC.

This sequence joins TRBV6-5 and TRBJ1-1; no clear D. Germline V gives CDR1 MNHEY, CDR2 SVGAGI. This CDR3 comprises 16 residues. V was clipped by 0 bases and J by 1 base, with 12 bases between them. DNA of the CDR3: TGTGCCAGCAGTTACTCGATTCGAGAGGGGAACACTGAAGCTTTCTTT. It yields the protein CASSYSIREGNTEAFF.

This chain joins TRBV5-5 and TRBJ1-1; unclear D gene. The CDR3 has 13 residues. Germline values: CDR1 SGHKS, CDR2 YYEKEE (reference sequence). V was shortened by 2 bases and J by 7 bases, with 12 bases between the two germline ends. This CDR3 reads CASSFPSTVEAFF. DNA for the CDR3: TGTGCCAGCAGCTTCCCGAGTACCGTTGAAGCTTTCTTT.

CDR3 bases: TGTGCCATCAGTGAGGACCGGGACTATAATCAGCCCCAGCATTTT. This gives the protein CAISEDRDYNQPQHF. The chain joins TRBV10-3 to TRBJ1-5, with D possibly matching TRBD1 (5 bases). The CDR3 contains 15 residues. Deletions cut 2 bases from V and 4 bases from J, with 12 bases between. CDR1 and CDR2 (germline): ENHRY, SYGVKD.

The rearrangement uses TRBV18 and TRBJ2-1; 15 bases match TRBD2. J lost 7 bases, V lost 3 bases, and 4 bases had no gene match. Germline CDR1 and CDR2: KGHSH and LQKENI. The CDR3 runs to 16 residues. CDR3 DNA sequence: TGTGCCAGCTCACCCTGGACTAGCGGGGGGGGTAATGAGCAGTTCTTC. It yields the protein CASSPWTSGGGNEQFF.

The chain recombines TRBV9 with TRBJ2-5; 9 bases are a match to TRBD1. The CDR3 runs to 14 residues. The J segment lost 10 bases and the V segment lost 0 bases, leaving 7 bases of the junction unmatched. The germline gives CDR1 SGDLS, CDR2 YYNGEE. The CDR3 sequence: CASSVGGTGIIQYF. CDR3 DNA sequence: TGTGCCAGCAGCGTAGGGGGGACAGGGATTATCCAGTACTTC.

This CDR3 is CASSLFERNEQFF. Here the CDR3 DNA reads TGTGCCAGCAGCTTATTTGAGAGGAATGAGCAGTTCTTC. V is TRBV7-8 and J is TRBJ2-1, with D uncertain. This CDR3 has 13 amino acids. The V gene's germline CDR1 is SGHVS and CDR2 FQNEAQ. The V end was cut by 2 bases, the J end by 7 bases, with 9 bases between. The whole variable domain, remainder taken from reference TRBV7-8 and TRBJ2-1, is GAGVSQSPRYKVAKRGQDVALRCDPISGHVSLFWYQQALGQGPEFLTYFQNEAQLDKSGLPSDRFFAERPEGSVSTLKIQRTQQEDSAVYLCASSLFERNEQFFGPGTRLTVL.

This chain uses TRBV7-8 with TRBJ1-2; no definite D call. CDR1 is SGHVS and CDR2 is FQNEAQ in the germline V gene. The CDR3 spans 13 residues. Trimming removed 1 base from V and 2 bases from J, with 5 bases in between. The CDR3 DNA sequence: TGTGCCAGCAGCTTAGGAGCGAACTATGGCTACACCTTC. Amino acids: CASSLGANYGYTF.

The chain carries TRBV19 and TRBJ2-7, with D possibly matching TRBD2 (6 bases). Germline values: CDR1 LNHDA, CDR2 SQIVND (reference sequence). The V end lost 7 bases, the J end lost 3 bases, and 13 bases lay between the germline ends. This CDR3 has 13 residues. CDR3 bases: TGTGCCAGTACTCCACCCGGGGGCTACGAGCAGTACTTC. This translates into CASTPPGGYEQYF.

This clone came up once. The chain has TRBV5-4 and TRBJ2-1; 12 bases are shared with TRBD2. Unmatched junction bases numbered 7, after V lost 3 bases and J lost 9 bases. Germline V CDR1 and CDR2: SGHNT, YYREEE (reference sequence). The CDR3 is 15 residues long. Here the CDR3 DNA reads TGTGCCAGCAGCTCGACTAGCGGGGGTTCCATTGAGCAGTTCTTC. Its protein is CASSSTSGGSIEQFF.

This chain joins TRBV6-5 and TRBJ1-1; 9 bases map to TRBD1. The V gene end was trimmed by 5 bases and the J gene end by 6 bases; junction bases not matched to a gene: 1. The CDR3 is 12 residues long. Germline V lookup: CDR1 MNHEY, CDR2 SVGAGI. In DNA, the CDR3 is TGTGCCAGCAGTCGACAGGGGGCTGAAGCTTTCTTT. This translates into CASSRQGAEAFF.

The chain joins TRBV2 to TRBJ2-1; D may be TRBD1 (6 bases). CDR3 length: 13 residues. V was cut by 4 bases and J by 3 bases, with 7 bases left in between. Germline V gene data show CDR1 as SNHLY and CDR2 as FYNNEI. CDR3 protein: CASSGTVYNEQFF. The CDR3 nucleotides read TGTGCCAGCAGTGGGACAGTCTACAATGAGCAGTTCTTC.

This sequence joins TRBV11-2 and TRBJ2-1; D is unclear. Per germline, CDR1 SGHAT and CDR2 FQNNGV. V shed 1 base and J shed 0 bases, with 7 bases lying between them. The CDR3 consists of 15 residues. The CDR3 DNA reads TGTGCCAGCAGCTTAGCCCGGAGCTCCTACAATGAGCAGTTCTTC. Its translation is CASSLARSSYNEQFF.

Only a few counts were recorded for this clone. This chain uses TRBV7-9 with TRBJ2-1, with D tentatively TRBD2 (7 bases). V lost 7 bases to trimming and J lost 8 bases, with 21 bases between them. This CDR3 spans 15 amino acids. Germline V lookup: CDR1 SEHNR, CDR2 FQNEAQ (reference sequence). For the CDR3, the DNA is TGTGCCAGCACCTCAGGAGCTACAGGGAGGGATGAGCAGTTCTTC. Protein: CASTSGATGRDEQFF.

This clone appeared a few times. CDR3 sequence: CASTSTDSRIPEAFF. DNA for the CDR3: TGTGCCAGTACCTCTACCGACAGCCGCATCCCTGAAGCTTTCTTT. The gene calls are TRBV19 and TRBJ1-1, with D possibly TRBD1 on 5 matching bases. The CDR3 is 15 residues long. Germline V gene lookup returns CDR1 LNHDA and CDR2 SQIVND (reference sequence). V was cut by 7 bases and J by 6 bases, with 21 bases left in between.